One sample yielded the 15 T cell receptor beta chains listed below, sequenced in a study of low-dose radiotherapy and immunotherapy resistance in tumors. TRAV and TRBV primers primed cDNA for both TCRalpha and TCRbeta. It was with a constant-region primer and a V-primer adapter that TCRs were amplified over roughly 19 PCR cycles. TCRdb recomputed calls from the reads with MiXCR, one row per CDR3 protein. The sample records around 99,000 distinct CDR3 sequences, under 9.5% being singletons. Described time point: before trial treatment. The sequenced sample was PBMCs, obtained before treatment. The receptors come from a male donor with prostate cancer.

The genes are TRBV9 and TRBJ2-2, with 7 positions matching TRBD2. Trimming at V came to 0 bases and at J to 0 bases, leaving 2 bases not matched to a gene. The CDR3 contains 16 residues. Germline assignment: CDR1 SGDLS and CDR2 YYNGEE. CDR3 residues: CASSVEGLPNTGELFF. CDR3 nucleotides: TGTGCCAGCAGCGTAGAGGGACTACCGAACACCGGGGAGCTGTTTTTT.

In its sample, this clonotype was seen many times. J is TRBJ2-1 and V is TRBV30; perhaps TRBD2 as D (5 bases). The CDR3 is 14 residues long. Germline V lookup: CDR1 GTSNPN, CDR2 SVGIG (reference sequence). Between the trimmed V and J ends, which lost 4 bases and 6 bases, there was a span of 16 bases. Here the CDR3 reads CAWIRPGTANEQFF. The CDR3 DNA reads TGTGCCTGGATAAGACCGGGAACGGCCAATGAGCAGTTCTTC.

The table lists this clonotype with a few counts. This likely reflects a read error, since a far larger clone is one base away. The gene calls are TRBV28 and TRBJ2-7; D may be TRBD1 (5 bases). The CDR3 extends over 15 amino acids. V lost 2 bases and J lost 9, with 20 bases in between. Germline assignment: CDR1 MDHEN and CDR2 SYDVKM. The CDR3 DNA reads TGTGCCAGCAGTTTAGGTGGGGCCGGACCCTGGGGGCAGTACTTC. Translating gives CASSLGGAGPWGQYF.

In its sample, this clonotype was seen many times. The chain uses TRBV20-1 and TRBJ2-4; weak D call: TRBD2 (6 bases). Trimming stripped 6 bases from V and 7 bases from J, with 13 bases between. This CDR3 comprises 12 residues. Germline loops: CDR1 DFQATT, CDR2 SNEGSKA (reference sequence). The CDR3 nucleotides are TGCAGTGCCCCCGGGAGACAGAACATTCAGTACTTC. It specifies CSAPGRQNIQYF.

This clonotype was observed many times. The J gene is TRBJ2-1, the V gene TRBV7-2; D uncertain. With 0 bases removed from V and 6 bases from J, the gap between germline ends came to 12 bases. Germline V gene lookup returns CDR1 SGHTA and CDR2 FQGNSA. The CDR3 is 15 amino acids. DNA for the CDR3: TGTGCCAGCAGCTTAGCCGGGCCTACCGCCAATGAGCAGTTCTTC. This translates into CASSLAGPTANEQFF.

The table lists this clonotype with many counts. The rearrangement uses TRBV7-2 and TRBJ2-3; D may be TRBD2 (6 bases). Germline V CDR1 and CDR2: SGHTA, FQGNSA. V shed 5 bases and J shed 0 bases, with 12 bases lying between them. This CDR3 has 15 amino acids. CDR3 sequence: CASSPRRASTDTQYF. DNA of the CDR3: TGTGCCAGCAGCCCCCGGAGGGCTAGCACAGATACGCAGTATTTT.

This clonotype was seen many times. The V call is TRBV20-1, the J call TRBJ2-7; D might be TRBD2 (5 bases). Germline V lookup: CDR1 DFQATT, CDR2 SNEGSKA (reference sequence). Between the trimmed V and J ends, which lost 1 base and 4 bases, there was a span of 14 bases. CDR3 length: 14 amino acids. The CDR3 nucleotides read TGCAGTGCTAGAGGCGACCTAGGAGGATACGAGCAGTACTTC. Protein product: CSARGDLGGYEQYF.

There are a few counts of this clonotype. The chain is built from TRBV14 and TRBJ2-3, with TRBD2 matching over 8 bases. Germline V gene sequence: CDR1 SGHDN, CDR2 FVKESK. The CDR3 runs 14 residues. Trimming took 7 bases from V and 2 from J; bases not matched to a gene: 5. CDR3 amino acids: CASNLAGVTDTQYF. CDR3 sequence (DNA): TGTGCCAGCAACCTAGCGGGTGTCACAGATACGCAGTATTTT.

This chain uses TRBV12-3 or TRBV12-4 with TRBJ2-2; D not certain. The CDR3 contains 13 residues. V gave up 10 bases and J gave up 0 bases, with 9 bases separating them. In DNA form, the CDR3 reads TGTGCCACCTTCTATTCGAACACCGGGGAGCTGTTTTTT. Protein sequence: CATFYSNTGELFF.

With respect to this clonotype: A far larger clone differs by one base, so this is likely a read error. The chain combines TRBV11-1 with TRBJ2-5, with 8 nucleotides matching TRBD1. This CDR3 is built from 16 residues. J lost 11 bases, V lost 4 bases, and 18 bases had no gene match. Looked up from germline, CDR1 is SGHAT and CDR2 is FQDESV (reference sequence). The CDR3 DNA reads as TGTGCCAGCAGCTACACCGCCGGGACAGGATACAATGAGCAGTACTTC. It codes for CASSYTAGTGYNEQYF.

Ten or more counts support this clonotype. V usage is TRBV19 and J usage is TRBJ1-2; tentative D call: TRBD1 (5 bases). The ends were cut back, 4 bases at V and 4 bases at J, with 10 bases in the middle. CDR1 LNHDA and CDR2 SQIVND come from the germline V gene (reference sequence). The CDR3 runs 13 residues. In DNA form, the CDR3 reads TGTGCCAGTAGTACGAGGGACTCCTATGGCTACACCTTC. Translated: CASSTRDSYGYTF.

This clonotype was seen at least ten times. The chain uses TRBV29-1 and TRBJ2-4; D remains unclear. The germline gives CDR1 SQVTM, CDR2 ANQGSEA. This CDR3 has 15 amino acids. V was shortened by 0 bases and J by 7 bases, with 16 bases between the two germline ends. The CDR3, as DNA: TGCAGCGTTGAAGATCCCCGGAGCCAGACCAACATTCAGTACTTC. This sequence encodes CSVEDPRSQTNIQYF.

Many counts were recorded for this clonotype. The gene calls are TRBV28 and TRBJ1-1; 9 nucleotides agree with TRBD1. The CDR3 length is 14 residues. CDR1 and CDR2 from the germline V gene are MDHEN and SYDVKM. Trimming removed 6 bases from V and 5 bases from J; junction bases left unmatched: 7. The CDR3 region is CASRPGTGNTEAFF. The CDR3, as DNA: TGTGCCAGCAGACCCGGGACAGGGAATACTGAAGCTTTCTTT.

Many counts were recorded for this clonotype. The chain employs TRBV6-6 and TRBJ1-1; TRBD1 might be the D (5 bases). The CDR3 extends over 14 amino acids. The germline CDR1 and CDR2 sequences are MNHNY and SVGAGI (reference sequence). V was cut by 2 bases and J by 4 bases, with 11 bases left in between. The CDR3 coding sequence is TGTGCCAGCAGTTACCTCCGGGGGATCACTGAAGCTTTCTTT. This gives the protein CASSYLRGITEAFF.

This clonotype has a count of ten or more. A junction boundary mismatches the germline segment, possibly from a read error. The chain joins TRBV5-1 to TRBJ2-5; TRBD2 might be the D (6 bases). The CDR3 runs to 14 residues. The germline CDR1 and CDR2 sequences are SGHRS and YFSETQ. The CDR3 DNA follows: TGTGCCAGCAGCTTGGGACTGGGCCAAGAGACCCAGTACTTC. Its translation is CASSLGLGQETQYF.